This T cell receptor (beta chain) was obtained from a study of T cells in Graves' hyperthyroidism and ophthalmopathy. Turning to the study itself: It was at initial diagnosis, before any treatment, that peripheral blood was collected.

At least ten counts were recorded for this clonotype. Its antigen is undetermined. V was trimmed by 10 bases and J by 7 bases, leaving 31 bases between them. There are 17 residues in the CDR3. The germline gives CDR1 SNHLY, CDR2 FYNNEI. Amplified TCR beta CDR3 regions derived from RNA transcripts. First-round RT-PCR targeting the TCR CDR3 was performed with the HTBI primer set. In TCRdb, the multiplex PCR reads were re-called with MiXCR into one record per CDR3 protein. This table holds around 280,000 distinct CDR3 sequences, roughly 15% found once. Study findings and constraints: Ophthalmopathy, as predicted by the model, came a median roughly 6.3 months after the prediction.

Exclusions: uncontrolled infection, other autoimmune disease, pregnancy, lactation. The study based diagnoses on clinical symptoms, serum thyroxine and TRAb, thyroid ultrasound and orbital computed tomography. Sequencing was done on a sample of blood. This clonotype was obtained from a woman in her 30s with Graves' hyperthyroidism that later progressed to Graves' ophthalmopathy. The chain is built from TRBV2 and TRBJ2-5, with D unclear. This CDR3 reads CATPKIVPNALIGTQYF. CDR3 in DNA: TGTGCCACCCCCAAGATCGTACCGAACGCCTTAATAGGGACCCAGTACTTC.